This T cell receptor beta chain is from a study of Graves' ophthalmopathy and Graves' hyperthyroidism. General study points: From stable hyperthyroidism, ophthalmopathy was separated by a 13-signature model with 85% to 90% sensitivity and about 81% specificity.

RNA served as the template for amplifying TCR beta CDR3 regions. After a first-round RT-PCR with HTBI primers, a second-round multiplex PCR was run. MiXCR, applied by TCRdb to the multiplex PCR reads, yields one record per CDR3 protein. The sample has 560,000 or so distinct CDR3 sequences, under 40% seen once. Exclusion covered patients with other autoimmune diseases or uncontrolled infections (as well as pregnancy or lactation). The diagnosis was founded upon clinical symptoms, serum thyroxine, TRAb, thyroid ultrasound and orbital computed tomography. A note on this clonotype: As yet, its antigen is unknown.

The CDR3 is 14 amino acids. V was pared by 3 bases and J by 5 bases, with 13 bases between. The germline CDR1 and CDR2 sequences are SEHNR and FQNEAQ (reference sequence). Sequenced sample: peripheral blood or thyroid tissue (not recorded which). The receptor was derived from an adult man with Graves' hyperthyroidism. The chain links TRBV7-9 to TRBJ2-5, with a possible D match to TRBD2 (5 bases). CDR3 region: CASSFRGSVETQYF. The CDR3 region has the DNA TGTGCCAGCAGCTTCCGGGGTAGCGTCGAGACCCAGTACTTC. Complete variable domain (other parts from reference TRBV7-9 and TRBJ2-5): DTGVSQNPRHKITKRGQNVTFRCDPISEHNRLYWYRQTLGQGPEFLTYFQNEAQLEKSRLLSDRFSAERPKGSFSTLEIQRTEQGDSAMYLCASSFRGSVETQYFGPGTRLLVL.